This TCR beta chain was captured by sequencing in a study of shared clonotypes between healthy human individuals. The study's findings and limits: About 5% of naive CD4 clonotypes were shared across several donors. Donor scarcity curtailed the genetic and exposure-history diversity represented herein.

It was at deep level that the assay was run. Clones were read by immunoSEQ multiplex PCR, and TCRdb kept only the in-frame ones, dropping some. In the table there are some 2 million clones, less than 95% of which are singletons. Naive CD8 cells comprised CD45RO-negative, CCR7-positively selected cells, excluding terminally differentiated effector memory CD45RA+ cells. To note about this clone: Its antigen is undetermined.

CDR3 length equals 14 residues. Per germline, CDR1 SEHNR and CDR2 FQNEAQ (reference sequence). Trimming pared 5 bases from V and 0 bases from J, leaving 11 bases between. V and J are TRBV7-9 and TRBJ2-7; the D gene is possibly TRBD2 (5 bases). The clonotype originates from a man between 18 and 35 years old in good health. The sample was naive CD8+ T cells sorted from blood. CDR3 DNA: TGTGCCAGCAGCCAACCGGGATTCTCCTACGAGCAGTACTTC. It codes for CASSQPGFSYEQYF. Using reference TRBV7-9 and TRBJ2-7 for the parts outside the CDR3, the full variable domain is DTGVSQNPRHKITKRGQNVTFRCDPISEHNRLYWYRQTLGQGPEFLTYFQNEAQLEKSRLLSDRFSAERPKGSFSTLEIQRTEQGDSAMYLCASSQPGFSYEQYFGPGTRLTVT.